This T cell receptor (beta chain) was obtained from a study of synovial regulatory T cells in juvenile arthritis. Study-level results: Synovial Teff and blood CPL repertoires partially overlapped with iaTreg TCR repertoires, which were largely patient-private. TCR diversity was lower in inflammation-associated blood Treg cells than in other blood Treg cells.

The CDR3 covers 18 residues. The entry carries no DNA sequence. Germline V lookup: CDR1 LNHDA, CDR2 SQIVND (reference sequence). Measured with immunoSEQ multiplex PCR; TCRdb has only the in-frame clones, and not every one. The sample totals 7,500 to 10,000 clones. Comments on this clone: Its antigen is currently unknown.

The sample consisted of Treg cells from blood. Subset specified: remaining (HLA-DR-negative) circulating blood Treg cells. The chain is built from TRBV19 and TRBJ1-6. The clonotype was recovered from a donor younger than 30 with juvenile idiopathic arthritis. CDR3 loop: CASSIGGSSYSYNSPLHF.